These 14 T cell receptor beta chains originate from one sample sequenced in a study of CD8+ T cells in alopecia areata. The investigators collected lesional scalp punch biopsies and peripheral blood from alopecia areata patients. Extracted RNA was reverse transcribed, and the resulting cDNA served as sequencing template. Measured with immunoSEQ multiplex PCR; TCRdb has only the in-frame clones, and not every one. The data hold 7,000 to 9,000 clones, with around two thirds observed a single time. The source material was skin, sampled at week 0. The receptors originated from a human donor with alopecia areata.

The chain joins TRBV19 to TRBJ1-5, with TRBD1 as a possible D gene (6 bases). Trimming took off 0 bases at V and 4 bases at J, with 16 bases between the two ends. There are 17 residues in the CDR3. Germline values: CDR1 LNHDA, CDR2 SQIVND (reference sequence). The CDR3 DNA reads TGTGCCAGTAGTATAGATCAAGGGGGGCCGCCTAATCAGCCCCAGCATTTT. Its translation is CASSIDQGGPPNQPQHF.

J is TRBJ1-6 and V is TRBV18, with D uncertain. V lost 3 bases and J 5 bases, leaving 11 bases between the germline ends. CDR3 size: 15 residues. Germline assignment: CDR1 KGHSH and CDR2 LQKENI. CDR3 DNA sequence: TGTGCCAGCTCACCCCAGCGTGCGGATAATTCACCCCTCCACTTT. Translating gives CASSPQRADNSPLHF.

This clone appeared a single time. The identical CDR3 is also encoded by other nucleotide sequences in the sample. V and J are TRBV5-4 and TRBJ1-6, with 8 nucleotides matching TRBD1. Germline V gene sequence: CDR1 SGHNT, CDR2 YYREEE (reference sequence). This CDR3 has 14 amino acids. Trimming removed 4 bases from V and 7 bases from J; junction bases left unmatched: 4. This CDR3 is CASSPGQANSPLHF. The CDR3 nucleotides read TGTGCCAGCAGCCCGGGACAGGCGAATTCACCCCTCCACTTT.

V and J are TRBV9 and TRBJ2-7; 7 bases agree with TRBD1. Trimming removed 4 bases from V and 6 bases from J; junction bases left unmatched: 4. There are 12 residues in the CDR3. Germline values: CDR1 SGDLS, CDR2 YYNGEE. The CDR3 loop is CASSMRQGEQYF. DNA for the CDR3: TGTGCCAGCAGCATGCGACAGGGCGAGCAGTACTTC.

The CDR3 DNA reads TGTGCCAGCAGCTCCGGACAGAGCACCACTGAAGCTTTCTTT. Its translation is CASSSGQSTTEAFF. The chain links TRBV7-2 to TRBJ1-1, with D perhaps TRBD1 (6 bases). Trimming stripped 4 bases from V and 4 bases from J, with 13 bases between. Germline V gives CDR1 SGHTA, CDR2 FQGNSA. The CDR3 spans 14 residues.

This clone was counted a few times. The chain employs TRBV19 and TRBJ2-2; possibly TRBD1 for D (5 bases). Trimming removed 6 bases from V and 6 bases from J, with 11 bases in between. This CDR3 is built from 13 residues. CDR1 is LNHDA, CDR2 SQIVND, per germline (reference sequence). The CDR3 nucleotides read TGTGCCAGTAGGGCAGGGAATGCCGGGGAGCTGTTTTTT. Translation gives CASRAGNAGELFF.

The chain is built from TRBV29-1 and TRBJ2-2; 12 nucleotides agree with TRBD1. Germline V gene sequence: CDR1 SQVTM, CDR2 ANQGSEA. The CDR3 runs to 14 residues. V lost 6 bases to trimming and J lost 7 bases; unmatched junction nucleotides: 6. CDR3 protein: CSVGQGALGGELFF. CDR3 bases: TGCAGCGTGGGACAGGGGGCTCTGGGCGGGGAGCTGTTTTTT.

In this sample, this clone turned up a few times. The CDR3 bases are TGTGCCAGCAGCCTTCTAGCGACTCGCACAGATACGCAGTATTTT. Protein: CASSLLATRTDTQYF. This chain joins TRBV7-3 and TRBJ2-3; D possibly corresponds to TRBD2 (6 bases). Germline values: CDR1 SGHTA, CDR2 FQGTGA. V lost 5 bases, J lost 1 base, and 13 bases lay in between. This CDR3 has 15 amino acids.

The rearrangement uses TRBV13 and TRBJ2-3; TRBD2 is a possible D gene (5 bases). Germline CDR1 reads PRHDT; CDR2 reads FYEKMQ (reference sequence). This CDR3 is 15 amino acids long. Trimming stripped 3 bases from V and 1 base from J, with 11 bases between. For the CDR3, the DNA is TGTGCCAGCAGCTTGAGGGTGGGAGGCACAGATACGCAGTATTTT. The encoded protein is CASSLRVGGTDTQYF. Using reference TRBV13 and TRBJ2-3 for the parts outside the CDR3, the full variable domain is AAGVIQSPRHLIKEKRETATLKCYPIPRHDTVYWYQQGPGQDPQFLISFYEKMQSDKGSIPDRFSAQQFSDYHSELNMSSLELGDSALYFCASSLRVGGTDTQYFGPGTRLTVL.

This rearrangement joins TRBV6-1 to TRBJ1-2, with a possible D match to TRBD1 (5 bases). Germline CDR1 reads MNHNS; CDR2 reads SASEGT. The V and J ends lost 6 bases and 0 bases respectively, with 8 bases between them. CDR3 size: 13 residues. DNA of the CDR3: TGTGCCAGCAGGCAGGGCACTAACTATGGCTACACCTTC. Amino acids: CASRQGTNYGYTF.

The rearrangement uses TRBV5-1 and TRBJ2-5; 10 bases fit TRBD1. The CDR3 has 15 residues. In germline, CDR1 is SGHRS, CDR2 YFSETQ. After removal of 2 bases from V and 5 bases from J, the junction contained 6 bases not matched to a gene. CDR3 DNA: TGCGCCAGCAGCTTAACGACAGGGGGCAAGGAGACCCAGTACTTC. Protein sequence: CASSLTTGGKETQYF.

This sequence joins TRBV7-8 and TRBJ1-1; tentatively, D is TRBD1 (5 bases). The CDR3 is made up of 16 amino acids. V gave up 2 bases and J gave up 3 bases, with 16 bases separating them. Germline assignment: CDR1 SGHVS and CDR2 FQNEAQ. CDR3: CASSLYPGHVDTEAFF. In nucleotides, the CDR3 is TGTGCCAGCAGCTTATACCCGGGGCACGTGGACACTGAAGCTTTCTTT.

This sequence joins TRBV6-1 and TRBJ2-1; 10 bases are shared with TRBD1. From germline, CDR1 is MNHNS and CDR2 SASEGT. The CDR3 extends over 16 amino acids. Trimming removed 4 bases from V and 4 bases from J; junction bases left unmatched: 7. The CDR3 loop reads CASSAYPGQGYNEQFF. Here the CDR3 DNA reads TGTGCCAGCAGTGCCTACCCGGGACAGGGGTACAATGAGCAGTTCTTC.

For the CDR3, the DNA is TGTGCCAGCTCACCTCTGAGGTTAACTAATGAAAAACTGTTTTTT. Its translation: CASSPLRLTNEKLFF. This chain connects TRBV18 to TRBJ1-4; D unclear. Germline loops: CDR1 KGHSH, CDR2 LQKENI. V lost 3 bases and J 1 base, leaving 9 bases between the germline ends. CDR3 length: 15 residues. Combining the CDR3 with reference TRBV18 and TRBJ1-4 gives the whole variable domain NAGVMQNPRHLVRRRGQEARLRCSPMKGHSHVYWYRQLPEEGLKFMVYLQKENIIDESGMPKERFSAEFPKEGPSILRIQQVVRGDSAAYFCASSPLRLTNEKLFFGSGTQLSVL.